Presented here are 30 T cell receptor beta chains from one specimen sequenced in a study of Graves' ophthalmopathy and Graves' hyperthyroidism. Transcripts of RNA were the source for amplifying TCR beta CDR3 regions. The library came from an HTBI-primed first-round RT-PCR and a second-round multiplex PCR. MiXCR, applied by TCRdb to the multiplex PCR reads, yields one record per CDR3 protein. The sample lists roughly 300,000 distinct CDR3 sequences; roughly a sixth were seen once. Source material: peripheral blood. Every receptor here comes from an adult man with Graves' ophthalmopathy.

This clonotype was detected many times. The CDR3, as DNA: TGTGCCAGCAGTTTGCGCTCCGCGACTAGAATCCAAGAGACCCAGTACTTC. This translates into CASSLRSATRIQETQYF. This sequence joins TRBV27 and TRBJ2-5, with D possibly matching TRBD2 (6 bases). V was cut by 3 bases and J by 1 base, with 18 bases left in between. The V gene's germline CDR1 is MNHEY and CDR2 SMNVEV (reference sequence). The CDR3 sequence is 17 residues long.

This clonotype was counted at least ten times. Without the conserved terminal phenylalanine or tryptophan, this CDR3 likely stems from a read error. V usage is TRBV7-6 and J usage is TRBJ2-7; 7 bases are a match to TRBD1. Germline CDR1 reads SGHVS; CDR2 reads FNYEAQ. The CDR3 length is 15 residues. The CDR3 loop reads CASSLDWGQSYKQYL. The CDR3 DNA is TGTGCCAGCAGCTTAGATTGGGGACAGTCCTACAAGCAGTACCTC.

There are many counts of this clonotype. The V call is TRBV9, the J call TRBJ1-1; D gene unclear. V was clipped by 0 bases and J by 5 bases, with 11 bases between them. Germline V gene data show CDR1 as SGDLS and CDR2 as YYNGEE. The CDR3 covers 14 residues. The CDR3 nucleotides read TGTGCCAGCAGCGTAGAACAGATTAAAACTGAAGCTTTCTTT. Its protein is CASSVEQIKTEAFF.

Worth noting for this clonotype: The junction differs from germline at one of its ends, possibly a read error. The rearrangement joins TRBV6-2 or TRBV6-3 to TRBJ1-2, with D perhaps TRBD1 (5 bases). The CDR3 is 15 residues long. The V gene's germline CDR1 is MNHEY and CDR2 SVGEGT. CDR3 sequence (DNA): TGTGCCAGCAGTTGGACATACTCCTCTGCCAATGGCTACATCTTC. It encodes CASSWTYSSANGYIF.

Many counts were recorded for this clonotype. This chain links TRBV11-2 with TRBJ2-7, with 9 nucleotides matching TRBD2. V was pared by 0 bases and J by 5 bases, with 5 bases of the junction left unmatched. The germline V gene encodes CDR1 SGHAT and CDR2 FQNNGV. The CDR3 length is 15 residues. The DNA for the CDR3 is TGTGCCAGCAGCTTAGAAGGACTAGCGTCGAACGAGCAGTACTTC. Encoded protein: CASSLEGLASNEQYF. The full variable domain, its missing parts supplied by reference TRBV11-2 and TRBJ2-7, is EAGVAQSPRYKIIEKRQSVAFWCNPISGHATLYWYQQILGQGPKLLIQFQNNGVVDDSQLPKDRFSAERLKGVDSTLKIQPAKLEDSAVYLCASSLEGLASNEQYFGPGTRLTVT.

The sample holds many counts of this clonotype. V and J are TRBV20-1 and TRBJ2-7; TRBD2 matches at 11 bases. Germline values: CDR1 DFQATT, CDR2 SNEGSKA (reference sequence). Unmatched junction bases numbered 3, after V lost 3 bases and J lost 2 bases. The CDR3 loop spans 14 amino acids. The chain's CDR3 is CSARISGRAYEQYF. The CDR3 coding sequence is TGCAGTGCTAGGATTAGCGGGAGGGCCTACGAGCAGTACTTC.

In this sample, this clonotype turned up many times. The chain couples TRBV29-1 to TRBJ2-2; possibly TRBD2 for D (5 bases). Germline values: CDR1 SQVTM, CDR2 ANQGSEA. The CDR3 runs 13 residues. Trimming took off 6 bases at V and 5 bases at J, with 13 bases between the two ends. The CDR3 nucleotides read TGCAGCGTAACGGGATTCGGAACCGGGGAGCTGTTTTTT. This gives the protein CSVTGFGTGELFF.

Many counts were recorded for this clonotype. This chain links TRBV2 with TRBJ2-7; the D is unclear. V gave up 5 bases and J gave up 0 bases, with 14 bases separating them. CDR1 and CDR2 from the germline V gene are SNHLY and FYNNEI. This CDR3 comprises 15 residues. DNA of the CDR3: TGTGCCAGCAGTAAAACAGTTGGACGCTCCTACGAGCAGTACTTC. Residues: CASSKTVGRSYEQYF.

Comment on this clonotype: Just one base apart from a much larger clone, this may be a read error. The V gene is TRBV2, the J gene TRBJ2-2; a weak D match, TRBD2 (5 bases). The CDR3 covers 15 residues. Germline CDR1 reads SNHLY; CDR2 reads FYNNEI. The CDR3: CVSSEGGKNTGELFF. DNA of the CDR3: TGTGTCAGCAGTGAAGGAGGAAAGAACACCGGGGAGCTGTTTTTT.

This clonotype was picked up many times. This chain uses TRBV6-5 with TRBJ2-7, with D tentatively TRBD1 (6 bases). There are 15 residues in the CDR3. Deletions cut 2 bases from V and 1 base from J, with 12 bases between. Germline V gene data show CDR1 as MNHEY and CDR2 as SVGAGI. CDR3 protein: CASSYQGTRSYEQYF. CDR3 in DNA: TGTGCCAGCAGTTACCAGGGGACAAGGTCCTACGAGCAGTACTTC.

A remark on this clonotype: This could be a read error, since a much larger clone is one nucleotide away. The rearrangement joins TRBV7-2 to TRBJ2-7; D remains ambiguous. Germline loops: CDR1 SGHTA, CDR2 FQGNSA. This CDR3 is built from 11 residues. V lost 5 bases and J 3 bases, leaving 5 bases between the germline ends. The CDR3 region is CASSNIYEQYF. The CDR3 DNA follows: TGTGCCAGCAGCAACATCTACGAGCAGTACTTC.

This clonotype was found many times. The chain has TRBV19 and TRBJ2-7; 9 bases match TRBD1. V lost 6 bases, J lost 2 bases, and 8 bases stayed unmatched. Germline CDR1 and CDR2: LNHDA and SQIVND (reference sequence). The CDR3 is 15 amino acids. CDR3 protein: CASRPAGQGTYEQYF. As DNA, the CDR3 is TGTGCCAGTAGACCCGCGGGACAGGGAACCTACGAGCAGTACTTC.

This clonotype was counted ten times or more. This chain links TRBV13 with TRBJ2-7; TRBD2 matches at 9 bases. V shed 4 bases and J 3 bases; nucleotides not matched to a gene: 4. In germline, CDR1 is PRHDT, CDR2 FYEKMQ (reference sequence). The CDR3 totals 14 residues. The CDR3 DNA is TGTGCCAGCAGCTCACGGACTAGCGTCTACGAGCAGTACTTC. Amino acids: CASSSRTSVYEQYF.

This clonotype has ten or more counts. This sequence joins TRBV20-1 and TRBJ2-7, with 11 bases fitting TRBD2. CDR1 DFQATT and CDR2 SNEGSKA come from the germline V gene (reference sequence). The length of the CDR3 is 16 residues. V shed 3 bases, J shed 5 bases, and the junction held 12 bases outside the gene matches. CDR3 sequence reads: CSARGTSGISFNEQYF. In DNA form, the CDR3 reads TGCAGTGCTAGGGGGACTAGCGGTATCTCTTTCAACGAGCAGTACTTC.

This clonotype came up many times. CDR3: CASSQGWTGNNEQYF. DNA for the CDR3: TGTGCCAGCAGCCAAGGTTGGACAGGGAATAACGAGCAGTACTTC. The gene calls are TRBV27 and TRBJ2-7; TRBD1 aligns across 8 bases. The V gene's germline CDR1 is MNHEY and CDR2 SMNVEV (reference sequence). The CDR3 runs 15 residues. Germline trimming cut 6 bases from V and 5 bases from J; bases unmatched to any gene: 12.

As regards this clonotype: One end of the junction does not line up with germline, which may come from a read error. V is TRBV9 and J is TRBJ1-5, with 7 bases aligning to TRBD1. CDR1 and CDR2 (germline): SGDLS, YYNGEE. This CDR3 contains 14 residues. CDR3 sequence reads: CASTVTGAGEPQHF. The CDR3 DNA is TGTGCCAGCACCGTAACAGGGGCCGGGGAGCCCCAGCATTTT. Complete variable domain (other parts from reference TRBV9 and TRBJ1-5): DSGVTQTPKHLITATGQRVTLRCSPRSGDLSVYWYQQSLDQGLQFLIQYYNGEERAKGNILERFSAQQFPDLHSELNLSSLELGDSALYFCASTVTGAGEPQHFGDGTRLSIL.

This clonotype appeared a few times. The chain combines TRBV20-1 with TRBJ2-5; 10 nucleotides align to TRBD2. CDR1 and CDR2 from the germline V gene are DFQATT and SNEGSKA (reference sequence). The CDR3 contains 15 residues. The ends lost 3 bases at V and 3 bases at J; junction bases unmatched: 7. CDR3 in DNA: TGCAGTGCTAGCTCCCCTAGCGGGAGAGAAGAGACCCAGTACTTC. Encoded protein: CSASSPSGREETQYF.

This clonotype was counted many times. The chain has TRBV5-1 and TRBJ1-2, with no clear D. This CDR3 is 13 amino acids long. V dropped 0 bases and J dropped 4 bases, with 7 bases sitting between them. The germline V gene has CDR1 SGHRS and CDR2 YFSETQ. The DNA for the CDR3 is TGCGCCAGCAGCTTGGAGGGCAGCTATGGCTACACCTTC. It is translated as CASSLEGSYGYTF.

There are many counts of this clonotype. The genes are TRBV10-3 and TRBJ2-7; 7 positions agree with TRBD1. The germline gives CDR1 ENHRY, CDR2 SYGVKD. The ends lost 11 bases at V and 5 bases at J; junction bases unmatched: 15. The CDR3 runs to 14 residues. DNA of the CDR3: TGTGCCGCCCGGGGAGAGACAGGGTGGCACGAGCAGTACTTC. This encodes CAARGETGWHEQYF.

The table lists this clonotype with many counts. The chain has TRBV12-5 and TRBJ2-2; 9 bases match TRBD1. Germline assignment: CDR1 LGHNT and CDR2 FRNRAP. V was pared by 6 bases and J by 2 bases, with 10 bases of the junction left unmatched. There are 17 residues in the CDR3. The CDR3 protein is CASGLVQGAINTGELFF. In nucleotides, the CDR3 is TGTGCTAGTGGACTAGTACAGGGGGCCATTAACACCGGGGAGCTGTTTTTT.

This clonotype was seen many times. V gene TRBV15 combines with J gene TRBJ2-5; 8 nucleotides agree with TRBD1. The V and J ends lost 3 bases and 5 bases, in that order; junction bases with no gene match: 5. The V gene's germline CDR1 is LNHNV and CDR2 YYDKDF (reference sequence). The CDR3 contains 14 residues. This CDR3 is CATSRAGGLETQYF. In DNA, the CDR3 is TGTGCCACCAGCAGGGCAGGGGGCCTCGAGACCCAGTACTTC.

This clonotype was recorded many times. V and J are TRBV27 and TRBJ1-5, with TRBD1 as a possible D gene (5 bases). CDR1 and CDR2 (germline): MNHEY, SMNVEV (reference sequence). Trimming removed 8 bases at V and 6 bases at J, with 20 bases between. This CDR3 comprises 15 residues. The DNA of the CDR3 is TGTGCCAGCGGCCTTCTTGGGGGGTCTGGTCAGCCCCAGCATTTT. Translated: CASGLLGGSGQPQHF.

In its sample, this clonotype was seen many times. The CDR3: CSARGPGPSGNTIYF. CDR3 in DNA: TGCAGTGCTAGAGGGCCAGGCCCCTCTGGAAACACCATATATTTT. The chain combines TRBV20-1 with TRBJ1-3; no clear D. V was pared by 1 base and J by 0 bases, with 10 bases between. The CDR3 contains 15 residues. Germline CDR1 DFQATT, CDR2 SNEGSKA (reference sequence).

This clonotype was seen many times. The chain links TRBV20-1 to TRBJ1-6; the match to TRBD1 covers 12 bases. This CDR3 has 16 amino acids. Germline CDR1 reads DFQATT; CDR2 reads SNEGSKA (reference sequence). V gave up 3 bases and J gave up 8 bases; unmatched junction bases: 8. DNA of the CDR3: TGCAGTGCTAGTCCGGGGACAGGGGGCAGGGATTCACCCCTCCACTTT. It is translated as CSASPGTGGRDSPLHF.

The rearrangement joins TRBV6-1 to TRBJ2-7; 12 bases map to TRBD1. Germline values: CDR1 MNHNS, CDR2 SASEGT. Trimming took 4 bases from V and 5 from J; bases not matched to a gene: 6. The CDR3 spans 15 residues. The CDR3 region is CASSAPGQGAHEQYF. In DNA form, the CDR3 reads TGTGCCAGCAGTGCACCGGGACAGGGGGCTCACGAGCAGTACTTC.

There are many counts of this clonotype. The genes are TRBV7-9 and TRBJ1-1, with D possibly matching TRBD1 (6 bases). From germline, CDR1 is SEHNR and CDR2 FQNEAQ (reference sequence). The CDR3 is 15 amino acids. V lost 5 bases and J 4 bases, leaving 17 bases between the germline ends. The chain's CDR3 is CASSPRQGSGTEAFF. For the CDR3, the DNA is TGTGCCAGCAGCCCCCGCCAGGGGAGTGGCACTGAAGCTTTCTTT.

This clonotype was counted many times. The chain couples TRBV28 to TRBJ2-7; perhaps TRBD1 as D (6 bases). V lost 2 bases, J lost 0 bases, and 14 bases lay in between. CDR1 and CDR2 from the germline V gene are MDHEN and SYDVKM. This CDR3 is built from 16 residues. The CDR3 here is CASSLGGTLRSYEQYF. The CDR3 nucleotides are TGTGCCAGCAGTTTAGGTGGGACACTCCGCTCCTACGAGCAGTACTTC. The entire variable domain, with the rest obtained from reference TRBV28 and TRBJ2-7, is as follows: DVKVTQSSRYLVKRTGEKVFLECVQDMDHENMFWYRQDPGLGLRLIYFSYDVKMKEKGDIPEGYSVSREKKERFSLILESASTNQTSMYLCASSLGGTLRSYEQYFGPGTRLTVT.

This clonotype came up many times. The J gene is TRBJ1-1, the V gene TRBV29-1; TRBD1 matches 7 bases. Germline lookup yields CDR1 SQVTM and CDR2 ANQGSEA. This CDR3 has 13 residues. Germline trimming cut 6 bases from V and 4 bases from J; bases unmatched to any gene: 8. Written as DNA, the CDR3 is TGCAGCGTAGACAGGGAGGTTGGCACTGAAGCTTTCTTT. Translating it yields CSVDREVGTEAFF. Together with reference TRBV29-1 and TRBJ1-1, the CDR3 gives the full variable domain: SAVISQKPSRDICQRGTSLTIQCQVDSQVTMMFWYRQQPGQSLTLIATANQGSEATYESGFVIDKFPISRPNLTFSTLTVSNMSPEDSSIYLCSVDREVGTEAFFGQGTRLTVV.

This clonotype was counted at least ten times. The chain carries TRBV11-1 and TRBJ2-7, with D tentatively TRBD1 (5 bases). The CDR3 has 13 residues. The germline gives CDR1 SGHAT, CDR2 FQDESV (reference sequence). V was trimmed by 5 bases and J by 3 bases, leaving 11 bases between them. The CDR3 is CASSLQAIYEQYF. The CDR3 bases are TGTGCCAGCAGCCTACAGGCGATCTACGAGCAGTACTTC.

The rearrangement joins TRBV25-1 to TRBJ2-7; D ambiguous. CDR1 and CDR2 (germline): MGHDK, SYGVNS. CDR3 length equals 12 residues. V was cut by 2 bases and J by 4 bases, with 6 bases left in between. This chain's CDR3 is CASSEGGYEQYF. The CDR3 DNA is TGTGCCAGCAGTGAAGGTGGTTACGAGCAGTACTTC.